This T cell receptor beta chain was retrieved from a study of blood T cell repertoires in COVID-19. In the study overall: Specimens from acute and convalescent COVID-19 originated in the United States, Italy and Spain. PBMCs, B-cell-depleted T cells, or T cells were the source of the cDNA or gDNA that made up the material.

Source study methods: Amplifying reference gene primers gave estimates of nucleated cell counts. Assay: immunoSEQ multiplex PCR; the TCRdb copy retains only in-frame clones and omits some. V, J and clone size are taken as reported in that table, and D and trimming were inferred from the DNA itself. The sample includes around 76,000 clones, around 90% of them seen just once. CDR3 length: 19 amino acids. The clonotype comes from a human donor in a cohort sampled during active COVID-19. The sequenced material came from peripheral blood. The gene calls are TRBV21-1 and TRBJ1-6. TRBV21-1 is given as a pseudogene. The CDR3: CASSKRERVRRHEVPPLHF. The CDR3 bases are TGTGCCAGCAGCAAAAGGGAGAGGGTGAGGAGACACGAAGTCCCACCCCTCCACTTT.